The 20 T cell receptor beta chains below all came from one sample that was sequenced in a study of TIL therapy for anti-PD-1-resistant metastatic lung cancer (dated by TCRdb to about 2021). The immunoSEQ v3 hsTCRB kit was used to amplify TCR beta CDR3 regions from genomic DNA through bias-controlled multiplex PCR. Sourced from immuneACCESS, this table was stored by TCRdb with only in-frame sequences that have V and J called. A share of the clones is absent; for the studies checked, an unresolved V gene accounts for under half, and the remainder has no known explanation. The sample includes about 50,000 clones, with 70% to 85% observed a single time. Together, the top ten hold less than 6.5% of the sample. The time point label, read with the paper, signifies: pre-treatment sample, taken before nivolumab and TIL therapy. The baseline tumor samples, taken from the same resection that was used to grow TIL, were excised metastases, most often pleural nodules or supraclavicular lymph nodes.

The material sequenced was tumor tissue, taken at baseline. These receptors were collected from a person aged 25-80 years with non-small cell lung cancer.

The chain joins TRBV5-1 to TRBJ2-2, with D hard to call. CDR3 length: 14 amino acids. Per germline, CDR1 SGHRS and CDR2 YFSETQ. V lost 2 bases and J lost 4, with 9 bases in between. CDR3 coding DNA: TGCGCCAGCAGCTTCCAGTCGTTCACCGGGGAGCTGTTTTTT. This gives the protein CASSFQSFTGELFF.

V gene TRBV19 combines with J gene TRBJ1-6; possible D gene TRBD1, 5 bases. V lost 6 bases, J lost 2 bases, and 14 bases lay in between. Per the germline V gene, CDR1 is LNHDA and CDR2 is SQIVND (reference sequence). The CDR3 has 16 residues. CDR3 amino acids: CASRAGQGTYNSPLHF. CDR3 sequence (DNA): TGTGCCAGTAGGGCTGGCCAGGGAACCTATAATTCACCCCTCCACTTT.

The table lists this clone with a few counts. CDR3 sequence (DNA): TGTGCCAGCAGCTTGGTTGGTTACGAGCAGTACTTC. It specifies CASSLVGYEQYF. V usage is TRBV5-6 and J usage is TRBJ2-7; D not resolved. The CDR3 loop spans 12 amino acids. The germline V gene encodes CDR1 SGHDT and CDR2 YYEEEE. V lost 0 bases to trimming and J lost 4 bases, with 5 bases between them.

V and J are TRBV2 and TRBJ2-5; D is perhaps TRBD2 (5 bases). Germline V CDR1 and CDR2: SNHLY, FYNNEI. Trimming cost V 7 bases and J 5 bases, with 8 bases left between them. The CDR3 loop spans 11 amino acids. The CDR3 nucleotides are TGTGCCAGCAATCAGCGGGAGACCCAGTACTTC. The encoded protein is CASNQRETQYF.

CDR3 region: CATKSTGVHEKLFF. Written as DNA, the CDR3 is TGTGCCACCAAATCGACAGGGGTCCACGAAAAACTGTTTTTT. The chain employs TRBV28 and TRBJ1-4, with TRBD1 matching over 8 bases. CDR1 MDHEN and CDR2 SYDVKM come from the germline V gene. Trimming cost V 10 bases and J 8 bases; bases outside gene matches: 12. The CDR3 loop spans 14 amino acids.

The chain combines TRBV10-2 with TRBJ1-5; the D is unclear. V lost 2 bases, J lost 2 bases, and 10 bases lay in between. Germline values: CDR1 WSHSY, CDR2 SAAADI. The CDR3 is made up of 15 amino acids. The CDR3 loop is CASSETGEGNQPQHF. In nucleotides, the CDR3 is TGCGCCAGCAGTGAGACGGGTGAAGGCAATCAGCCCCAGCATTTT.

This clone is medium-sized (0.01 to 0.1%) by share. V usage is TRBV5-4 and J usage is TRBJ2-2; D may be TRBD2 (5 bases). There are 14 residues in the CDR3. The germline gives CDR1 SGHNT, CDR2 YYREEE (reference sequence). V was pared by 4 bases and J by 7 bases, with 14 bases between. For the CDR3, the DNA is TGTGCCAGCAGCCGGGGTGGCTCCAGCGGGGAGCTGTTTTTT. Amino acid sequence: CASSRGGSSGELFF. The full variable domain, completed using reference TRBV5-4 and TRBJ2-2, is ETGVTQSPTHLIKTRGQQVTLRCSSQSGHNTVSWYQQALGQGPQFIFQYYREEENGRGNFPPRFSGLQFPNYSSELNVNALELDDSALYLCASSRGGSSGELFFGEGSRLTVL.

The chain employs TRBV30 and TRBJ1-2; 9 nucleotides line up with TRBD1. CDR1 is GTSNPN, CDR2 SVGIG, per germline (reference sequence). V shed 5 bases and J 10 bases; nucleotides not matched to a gene: 5. The CDR3 totals 11 residues. This chain's CDR3 is CAWGTGFAYTF. The CDR3 DNA sequence: TGTGCCTGGGGGACAGGGTTCGCCTACACCTTC.

The V call is TRBV7-2, the J call TRBJ2-5, with TRBD2 identical over 9 bases. With 4 bases clipped from V and 7 bases from J, the junction kept 7 bases outside the gene matches. CDR1 and CDR2 (germline): SGHTA, FQGNSA. The CDR3 has 14 amino acids. CDR3 region: CASSWTSDEGTQYF. The CDR3 nucleotides are TGTGCCAGCAGCTGGACTAGCGACGAGGGGACCCAGTACTTC.

V and J are TRBV6-5 and TRBJ2-1; TRBD1 aligns across 7 bases. This CDR3 is built from 14 residues. J was trimmed by 7 bases and V by 6 bases; bases with no gene match: 9. The germline CDR1 and CDR2 sequences are MNHEY and SVGAGI. The CDR3 sequence is CASSKNVQGNEQFF. CDR3 nucleotide sequence: TGTGCCAGCAGCAAAAACGTACAGGGGAATGAGCAGTTCTTC.

The chain combines TRBV5-6 with TRBJ1-1, with unresolved D. Trimming took 4 bases from V and 4 from J, leaving 8 bases between them. CDR3 size: 12 residues. The V gene's germline CDR1 is SGHDT and CDR2 YYEEEE. CDR3 loop: CASSVDPTEAFF. The CDR3 bases are TGTGCCAGCAGCGTAGACCCCACTGAAGCTTTCTTT.

This chain connects TRBV7-2 to TRBJ2-2, with D tentatively TRBD2 (5 bases). The germline gives CDR1 SGHTA, CDR2 FQGNSA. This CDR3 contains 13 residues. Trimming took 10 bases from V and 3 from J, leaving 12 bases between them. CDR3 protein: CAKLEEYTGELFF. The DNA of the CDR3 is TGTGCCAAACTAGAAGAGTACACCGGGGAGCTGTTTTTT.

The CDR3 DNA follows: TGTGCCAGCAGCTTAGGAGTTATCGGAAACACCATATATTTT. It codes for CASSLGVIGNTIYF. The V gene is TRBV7-6, the J gene TRBJ1-3; D is ambiguous. The CDR3 runs to 14 residues. V was pared by 1 base and J by 4 bases, with 8 bases between. Germline CDR1 and CDR2: SGHVS and FNYEAQ.

This chain joins TRBV2 and TRBJ1-6, with 7 bases fitting TRBD1. Germline loops: CDR1 SNHLY, CDR2 FYNNEI. This CDR3 has 14 amino acids. V was clipped by 5 bases and J by 9 bases; unmatched bases: 7. This chain's CDR3 is CASSLTGSGSPLHF. The CDR3 DNA sequence: TGTGCCAGCAGTCTGACAGGGTCCGGTTCACCCCTCCACTTT. Full variable domain (rest looked up from reference TRBV2 and TRBJ1-6): EPEVTQTPSHQVTQMGQEVILRCVPISNHLYFYWYRQILGQKVEFLVSFYNNEISEKSEIFDDQFSVERPDGSNFTLKIRSTKLEDSAMYFCASSLTGSGSPLHFGNGTRLTVT.

The chain carries TRBV2 and TRBJ2-7, with D possibly matching TRBD2 (7 bases). The CDR3 is 15 amino acids. V dropped 8 bases and J dropped 4 bases, with 21 bases sitting between them. Germline V gives CDR1 SNHLY, CDR2 FYNNEI. CDR3 DNA: TGTGCCAGCTTCGGGGGGCTCGGGGGGAAATACGAGCAGTACTTC. Protein sequence: CASFGGLGGKYEQYF. The full variable domain, in which reference TRBV2 and TRBJ2-7 provide the parts outside the CDR3, is EPEVTQTPSHQVTQMGQEVILRCVPISNHLYFYWYRQILGQKVEFLVSFYNNEISEKSEIFDDQFSVERPDGSNFTLKIRSTKLEDSAMYFCASFGGLGGKYEQYFGPGTRLTVT.

V and J are TRBV10-1 and TRBJ1-5, with D maybe TRBD1 (5 bases). The CDR3 sequence is 12 residues long. The V gene lost 4 bases and the J gene lost 5 bases, with 6 bases spanning the gap. The germline V gene has CDR1 WNHNN and CDR2 SYGVQD (reference sequence). The CDR3 reads CASSVGDQPQHF. CDR3 DNA sequence: TGCGCCAGCAGTGTGGGGGATCAGCCCCAGCATTTT.

This rearrangement joins TRBV30 to TRBJ1-1; perhaps TRBD1 as D (6 bases). Germline V gene lookup returns CDR1 GTSNPN and CDR2 SVGIG (reference sequence). The CDR3 extends over 14 amino acids. V was trimmed by 0 bases and J by 7 bases, leaving 15 bases between them. CDR3 protein: CAWSVWGGAGEAFF. CDR3 coding DNA: TGTGCCTGGAGTGTCTGGGGGGGCGCGGGTGAAGCTTTCTTT.

V gene TRBV5-1 combines with J gene TRBJ1-3, with 9 bases lining up with TRBD1. V lost 4 bases, J lost 3 bases, and 5 bases stayed unmatched. Germline V lookup: CDR1 SGHRS, CDR2 YFSETQ. The CDR3 consists of 15 residues. The CDR3 nucleotides are TGCGCCAGCAGCCCGACAGGGGGGCTTGGAAACACCATATATTTT. As protein: CASSPTGGLGNTIYF.

The chain has TRBV25-1 and TRBJ2-7; 10 bases line up with TRBD1. Germline trimming cut 6 bases from V and 0 bases from J; bases unmatched to any gene: 8. The CDR3 has 16 amino acids. The germline V gene has CDR1 MGHDK and CDR2 SYGVNS. Here the CDR3 reads CASSGGGTGVSYEQYF. CDR3 coding DNA: TGTGCCAGCAGCGGGGGGGGGACAGGGGTCTCCTACGAGCAGTACTTC.

This sequence joins TRBV5-1 and TRBJ1-2; tentatively, D is TRBD1 (6 bases). The CDR3 is 18 residues long. Trimming removed 4 bases at V and 0 bases at J, with 22 bases between. Per the germline V gene, CDR1 is SGHRS and CDR2 is YFSETQ. CDR3 sequence (DNA): TGCGCCAGCAGCCGGGGGGGCAGGACCCTACCTTCTAACTATGGCTACACCTTC. Translated, it gives CASSRGGRTLPSNYGYTF. The variable domain in full, with the rest retrieved from reference TRBV5-1 and TRBJ1-2, is KAGVTQTPRYLIKTRGQQVTLSCSPISGHRSVSWYQQTPGQGLQFLFEYFSETQRNKGNFPGRFSGRQFSNSRSEMNVSTLELGDSALYLCASSRGGRTLPSNYGYTFGSGTRLTVV.